One and the same sample provided the 17 T cell receptor beta chains below, sequenced in a study of blood T cell repertoires in COVID-19. The repertoire was sequenced with immunoSEQ multiplex PCR; TCRdb's copy has only in-frame clones and lacks some. The repertoire holds about 74,000 clones, with around 88% as singletons. The source material was peripheral blood. These receptors all come from a woman aged 80 or over with acute or convalescent COVID-19.

This chain joins TRBV6-2 or TRBV6-3 and TRBJ2-1, with TRBD2 matching over 14 bases. V lost 1 base, J lost 3 bases, and 8 bases stayed unmatched. Germline lookup yields CDR1 MNHEY and CDR2 SVGEGT. The CDR3 spans 19 residues. The CDR3 DNA sequence: TGTGCCAGCAGTTACTTAGGACTAGCGGGAGGATACCTCTACAATGAGCAGTTCTTC. Protein: CASSYLGLAGGYLYNEQFF.

J is TRBJ2-7 and V is TRBV14; D not certain. Trimming shortened V by 2 bases and J by 3 bases, and 8 bases separated the two germline ends. This CDR3 spans 13 amino acids. Germline values: CDR1 SGHDN, CDR2 FVKESK. The CDR3 loop is CASSQISRYEQYF. The CDR3, as DNA: TGTGCCAGCAGCCAAATTAGCCGCTACGAGCAGTACTTC. The full variable domain, its missing parts supplied by reference TRBV14 and TRBJ2-7, is EAGVTQFPSHSVIEKGQTVTLRCDPISGHDNLYWYRRVMGKEIKFLLHFVKESKQDESGMPNNRFLAERTGGTYSTLKVQPAELEDSGVYFCASSQISRYEQYFGPGTRLTVT.

The CDR3 DNA reads TGCAGCGTTGAGACAGTGAACACTGAAGCTTTCTTT. Protein sequence: CSVETVNTEAFF. This chain connects TRBV29-1 to TRBJ1-1, with D tentatively TRBD1 (5 bases). V was pared by 3 bases and J by 0 bases, with 5 bases between. This CDR3 has 12 residues. Germline CDR1 and CDR2: SQVTM and ANQGSEA.

The chain combines TRBV7-2 with TRBJ2-7; tentative D call: TRBD2 (6 bases). The CDR3 is made up of 14 amino acids. Trimming cost V 7 bases and J 0 bases, with 13 bases left between them. Germline CDR1 and CDR2: SGHTA and FQGNSA. This chain's CDR3 is CASTRDFASYEQYF. The CDR3 DNA follows: TGTGCCAGCACCCGGGACTTTGCCTCCTACGAGCAGTACTTC. The full variable domain, with the rest looked up from reference TRBV7-2 and TRBJ2-7, is GAGVSQSPSNKVTEKGKDVELRCDPISGHTALYWYRQSLGQGLEFLIYFQGNSAPDKSGLPSDRFSAERTGGSVSTLTIQRTQQEDSAVYLCASTRDFASYEQYFGPGTRLTVT.

V usage is TRBV5-5 and J usage is TRBJ2-5; D may be TRBD1 (5 bases). CDR1 and CDR2 (germline): SGHKS, YYEKEE (reference sequence). The CDR3 covers 15 residues. V shed 0 bases and J shed 5 bases, with 14 bases lying between them. The chain's CDR3 is CASSLEMRQWETQYF. In DNA, the CDR3 is TGTGCCAGCAGCTTGGAGATGCGACAGTGGGAGACCCAGTACTTC.

On this clone: At one end the junction does not follow the germline gene, possibly because of a read error. The V call is TRBV7-8, the J call TRBJ1-1; D is undetermined. The V gene's germline CDR1 is SGHVS and CDR2 FQNEAQ. CDR3 size: 14 residues. CDR3 nucleotides: TGTGCCAGTAGCTTATCTGAGGTTAACACTGAAGCTTTCTTT. It yields the protein CASSLSEVNTEAFF.

The chain uses TRBV5-5 and TRBJ1-1; D is unresolved. The CDR3 has 12 residues. Germline V gene lookup returns CDR1 SGHKS and CDR2 YYEKEE (reference sequence). V was shortened by 4 bases and J by 3 bases, with 7 bases between the two germline ends. CDR3 in amino acids: CASSPPDTEAFF. The CDR3 DNA is TGTGCCAGCAGCCCGCCAGACACTGAAGCTTTCTTT.

The chain combines TRBV7-9 with TRBJ2-1, with 9 bases aligning to TRBD2. CDR3 length: 15 residues. CDR1 SEHNR and CDR2 FQNEAQ come from the germline V gene (reference sequence). With V trimmed by 4 bases and J by 5 bases, 6 bases remained unmatched. DNA of the CDR3: TGTGCCAGCAGCTCCCCTAGCGGGAAGAACAATGAGCAGTTCTTC. Translated: CASSSPSGKNNEQFF.

The chain has TRBV5-1 and TRBJ1-1; unclear D gene. The CDR3 has 13 amino acids. Trimming left V 0 bases short and J 1 base short, with 4 bases between. Looked up from germline, CDR1 is SGHRS and CDR2 is YFSETQ. The CDR3 DNA sequence: TGCGCCAGCAGCTTGGCCAAGAACACTGAAGCTTTCTTT. Protein product: CASSLAKNTEAFF.

This chain connects TRBV3-1 (or the pseudogene TRBV3-2) to TRBJ2-7; D ambiguous. V shed 1 base and J shed 6 bases, with 7 bases lying between them. This CDR3 comprises 12 residues. Germline V gene sequence: CDR1 LGHDT, CDR2 YNNKEL (reference sequence). CDR3 coding DNA: TGTGCCAGCAGCCAAGTGACTCTCGAGCAGTACTTC. This codes for CASSQVTLEQYF.

The gene calls are TRBV7-9 and TRBJ1-4, with D perhaps TRBD1 (5 bases). CDR3 size: 15 residues. V lost 5 bases and J 8 bases, leaving 18 bases between the germline ends. Germline V gene lookup returns CDR1 SEHNR and CDR2 FQNEAQ (reference sequence). This CDR3 is CASSPRGERGEKLFF. The CDR3 coding sequence is TGTGCCAGCAGCCCCCGGGGGGAACGAGGAGAAAAACTGTTTTTT.

V usage is TRBV7-2 and J usage is TRBJ2-5; tentatively, D is TRBD2 (6 bases). The germline gives CDR1 SGHTA, CDR2 FQGNSA. V was pared by 0 bases and J by 4 bases, with 9 bases between. The CDR3 length is 14 residues. The CDR3 loop reads CASSLAGRRETQYF. CDR3 DNA sequence: TGTGCCAGCAGCTTAGCTGGGAGGAGAGAGACCCAGTACTTC.

As concerns this clone: The sample carries other DNA sequences with the same CDR3. The chain is built from TRBV6-1 and TRBJ1-1, with a possible D match to TRBD1 (5 bases). The CDR3 extends over 15 amino acids. Trimming removed 0 bases from V and 5 bases from J, with 13 bases in between. Germline V CDR1 and CDR2: MNHNS, SASEGT. Here the CDR3 DNA reads TGTGCCAGCAGTGAAGCGAGCCCTGGGGGGACTGAAGCTTTCTTT. Translation gives CASSEASPGGTEAFF.

This chain joins TRBV3-1 (or the pseudogene TRBV3-2) and TRBJ2-3; 11 bases map to TRBD2. J gave up 1 base and V 0 bases, and 3 bases lay outside the gene matches. Germline lookup yields CDR1 LGHDT and CDR2 YNNKEL (reference sequence). The CDR3 sequence is 17 residues long. As DNA, the CDR3 is TGTGCCAGCAGCCAAGACCTAGCGGGGGGCGGCACAGATACGCAGTATTTT. Protein: CASSQDLAGGGTDTQYF.

In its sample, this clone was seen once. V usage is TRBV27 and J usage is TRBJ2-1; TRBD1 is a possible D gene (6 bases). Germline CDR1 is MNHEY and CDR2 is SMNVEV (reference sequence). The CDR3 is 16 residues long. V was trimmed by 2 bases and J by 3 bases, leaving 14 bases between them. The CDR3 DNA sequence: TGTGCCAGCAGTTTACGCAGGGGCCAAATCTACAATGAGCAGTTCTTC. Translating it yields CASSLRRGQIYNEQFF.

This chain joins TRBV10-2 and TRBJ2-3; D perhaps matches TRBD2 (6 bases). CDR1 WSHSY and CDR2 SAAADI come from the germline V gene. V lost 4 bases and J 2 bases, leaving 10 bases between the germline ends. The CDR3 is made up of 14 amino acids. The CDR3 DNA follows: TGCGCCAGCAGTGGGCGGGGCCCCACAGATACGCAGTATTTT. Its protein is CASSGRGPTDTQYF.

V usage is TRBV6-5 and J usage is TRBJ2-1; D uncertain. V gave up 2 bases and J gave up 5 bases, with 10 bases separating them. This CDR3 has 14 residues. In germline, CDR1 is MNHEY, CDR2 SVGAGI. CDR3 protein: CASSYGRSHNEQFF. As DNA, the CDR3 is TGTGCCAGCAGTTACGGGCGTTCGCACAATGAGCAGTTCTTC.